This TCR beta chain was found in a study of beta chain features in type 1 diabetes. The study reverse transcribed the entire isolated RNA, so it sequenced expressed TCRB transcripts. About 3.57 million reads per sample were averaged for naive, central memory and regulatory samples. This table comes from immunoSEQ multiplex PCR, and its TCRdb copy is limited to in-frame clones, with some not included. The sample holds some 160,000 clones, about 10% seen once. This clone came up a few times. Its target is not known. This CDR3 comprises 13 residues. V lost 4 bases, J lost 8 bases, and 13 bases lay in between. The germline CDR1 and CDR2 sequences are SGHNT and YYREEE (reference sequence). Whole-study findings and limits: Patients with Type 1 diabetes showed moderately but significantly shorter TCRB CDR3s in all four CD4+ subsets.

The sequencing sample was made of central memory CD4+ T cells from blood. The sequence derives from a woman between 25 and 40 years old with type 1 diabetes. This sequence joins TRBV5-4 and TRBJ1-3, with TRBD1 as a possible D gene (5 bases). CDR3 nucleotides: TGTGCCAGCAGCCCCGCGGGGGGGGACACCATATATTTT. Translated, it gives CASSPAGGDTIYF.